Given below is one T cell receptor (beta chain) in context. Its antigen is not known. The same CDR3 can be traced to other DNA sequences in this sample. This sample is part of a study of shared clonotypes between healthy human individuals. Naive CD8 cells, CD45RO-negative and positively selected for CCR7, excluded terminally differentiated effector memory CD45RA+ cells. The CDR3 covers 14 residues. From germline, CDR1 is SGDLS and CDR2 YYNGEE. With 0 bases removed from V and 3 bases from J, the gap between germline ends came to 10 bases. Measured with immunoSEQ multiplex PCR; TCRdb has only the in-frame clones, and not every one. The profile shows approximately 840,000 clones, approximately 96% of them singletons. The study's findings and limits: Clonotypes which were not shared had lower generation probabilities than clonotypes that all four donors shared.

This chain connects TRBV9 to TRBJ2-7; D is perhaps TRBD1 (6 bases). The source is a man aged 25-40 years in good health. The sequenced material came from naive CD8+ T cells sorted from blood. For the CDR3, the DNA is TGTGCCAGCAGCGTAGATCCAGGGGACTACGAGCAGTACTTC. Its protein is CASSVDPGDYEQYF.